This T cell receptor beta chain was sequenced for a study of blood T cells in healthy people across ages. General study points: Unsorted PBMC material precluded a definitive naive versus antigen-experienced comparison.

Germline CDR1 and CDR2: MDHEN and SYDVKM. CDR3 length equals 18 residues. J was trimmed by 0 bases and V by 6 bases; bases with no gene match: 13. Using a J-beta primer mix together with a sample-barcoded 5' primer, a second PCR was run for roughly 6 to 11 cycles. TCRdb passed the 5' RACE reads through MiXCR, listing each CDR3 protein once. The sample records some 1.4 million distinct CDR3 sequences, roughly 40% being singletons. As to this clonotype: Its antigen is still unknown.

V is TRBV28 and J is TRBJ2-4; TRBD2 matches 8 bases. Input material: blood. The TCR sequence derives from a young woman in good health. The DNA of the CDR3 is TGTGCCAGCAGACCTACTTTGGCCGCGGGGGGAGCCAAAAACATTCAGTACTTC. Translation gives CASRPTLAAGGAKNIQYF. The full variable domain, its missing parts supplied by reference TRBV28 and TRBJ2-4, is DVKVTQSSRYLVKRTGEKVFLECVQDMDHENMFWYRQDPGLGLRLIYFSYDVKMKEKGDIPEGYSVSREKKERFSLILESASTNQTSMYLCASRPTLAAGGAKNIQYFGAGTRLSVL.